Following are 8 T cell receptor beta chains from one sample sequenced in a study of T cell repertoires in aging, cancer and after chemotherapy. The template was genomic DNA from peripheral blood, not RNA. Rearranged V-D-J TRB sequences were amplified with a mixed TRB-A/B primer pool. One entry per CDR3 protein results from TCRdb running MiXCR on the multiplex PCR reads. The data contain about 13,000 distinct CDR3 sequences, about 26% of them singletons. Sequences were obtained from blood. The receptors here all came from a human donor in good health.

The chain links TRBV15 to TRBJ1-5; no firm D call. V was trimmed by 1 base and J by 3 bases, leaving 7 bases between them. This CDR3 has 14 amino acids. Germline V gene lookup returns CDR1 LNHNV and CDR2 YYDKDF (reference sequence). The DNA of the CDR3 is TGTGCCACCAGCAGAGCTAACCTCAATCAGCCCCAGCATTTT. This codes for CATSRANLNQPQHF.

The rearrangement uses TRBV4-1 and TRBJ1-2; a possible D gene is TRBD1 (6 bases). Trimming took 3 bases from V and 2 from J, leaving 10 bases between them. The germline CDR1 and CDR2 sequences are MGHRA and YSYEKL. The CDR3 has 14 amino acids. The DNA for the CDR3 is TGCGCCAGCAGCCATGTAGGACAGAACTATGGCTACACCTTC. Amino acids: CASSHVGQNYGYTF.

This clonotype was seen only a few times. The genes are TRBV6-5 and TRBJ2-7; 12 nucleotides line up with TRBD1. The CDR3 totals 16 residues. Germline CDR1 and CDR2: MNHEY and SVGAGI. Trimming at V came to 0 bases and at J to 6 bases, leaving 6 bases not matched to a gene. CDR3 in amino acids: CASSYSSGTGGREQYF. The CDR3 DNA follows: TGTGCCAGCAGTTACTCGAGTGGGACAGGGGGCCGCGAGCAGTACTTC.

Judged by abundance, this clonotype is medium-sized. This chain connects TRBV20-1 to TRBJ2-2; the D gene is possibly TRBD2 (5 bases). The CDR3 contains 13 residues. The ends were cut back, 5 bases at V and 2 bases at J, with 9 bases in the middle. The germline CDR1 and CDR2 sequences are DFQATT and SNEGSKA (reference sequence). The CDR3 protein is CSARGGNTGELFF. CDR3 nucleotides: TGCAGTGCTCGAGGAGGCAACACCGGGGAGCTGTTTTTT.

The chain has TRBV5-1 and TRBJ2-5; no clear D gene. Trimming left V 0 bases short and J 1 base short, with 7 bases between. From germline, CDR1 is SGHRS and CDR2 YFSETQ. CDR3 length: 14 amino acids. CDR3 protein: CASSLGAAQETQYF. CDR3 nucleotide sequence: TGCGCCAGCAGCTTGGGGGCCGCCCAAGAGACCCAGTACTTC.

This clonotype showed up just a few times. The gene calls are TRBV18 and TRBJ2-7, with D perhaps TRBD2 (6 bases). The CDR3 totals 15 residues. CDR1 is KGHSH, CDR2 LQKENI, per germline. The V end lost 4 bases, the J end lost 3 bases, and 16 bases lay between the germline ends. The CDR3 bases are TGTGCCAGCTCACTAAGTCGGGACTCCAACTACGAGCAGTACTTC. This codes for CASSLSRDSNYEQYF.

The chain is built from TRBV6-5 and TRBJ2-7; TRBD2 matches 7 bases. CDR1 and CDR2 (germline): MNHEY, SVGAGI. The CDR3 loop spans 16 amino acids. Trimming at V came to 5 bases and at J to 0 bases, leaving 10 bases not matched to a gene. As DNA, the CDR3 is TGTGCCAGCAGTCGGACTCGAGCGGGGCGCTCCTACGAGCAGTACTTC. Translating gives CASSRTRAGRSYEQYF.

The gene calls are TRBV27 and TRBJ2-7, with 8 nucleotides matching TRBD2. Germline-derived CDR1 and CDR2 are MNHEY and SMNVEV (reference sequence). CDR3 length: 14 amino acids. With 4 bases clipped from V and 1 base from J, the junction kept 3 bases outside the gene matches. The CDR3 DNA is TGTGCCAGCAGTTACGGGGGGGAATCCTACGAGCAGTACTTC. Its translation is CASSYGGESYEQYF.